A selection of T cell receptor beta chains follows, all from one sample in a study of cytomegalovirus exposure and HLA in healthy donors. Sequenced by immunoSEQ multiplex PCR; TCRdb stores in-frame clones only, minus some. The sample holds some 170,000 clones, roughly 80% seen once. The sequenced sample was PBMCs. These receptors originate from a woman aged 45 to 65 in good health and CMV-seronegative. CDR3s include the opening cysteine and the closing phenylalanine or tryptophan. Each record gives: J gene, D gene, V gene, clone size, CDR3 DNA, CDR3 protein. D genes are given only for firm matches. The size of a clone is reported for some rows only, either as once, few or many, or as a class for expanded clones.

J gene: TRBJ1-5
D gene: TRBD1
V gene: TRBV28
clone size: NA
CDR3 DNA: TGTGCCAGCAGACGACTAAGCGGGACAGGAAGCAATCAGCCCCAGCATTTT
CDR3 protein: CASRRLSGTGSNQPQHF

J gene: TRBJ1-1
D gene: NA
V gene: TRBV19
clone size: NA
CDR3 DNA: TGTGCCAGTAGGTCTATGGAGAGGATGAACACTGAAGCTTTCTTT
CDR3 protein: CASRSMERMNTEAFF

J gene: TRBJ2-5
D gene: NA
V gene: TRBV4-2
clone size: once
CDR3 DNA: TGTGCCAGCAGCCAAGGCGCGGAACCACAAGAGACCCAGTACTTC
CDR3 protein: CASSQGAEPQETQYF

J gene: TRBJ1-1
D gene: NA
V gene: TRBV5-1
clone size: NA
CDR3 DNA: TGCGCCAGCAGCGTTCCAGAGAACACTGAAGCTTTCTTT
CDR3 protein: CASSVPENTEAFF

J gene: TRBJ2-2
D gene: NA
V gene: TRBV15
clone size: NA
CDR3 DNA: TGTGCCACCAGCAGAGAGGGTTGGCGGGATAGCACCGGGGAGCTGTTTTTT
CDR3 protein: CATSREGWRDSTGELFF

J gene: TRBJ1-6
D gene: NA
V gene: TRBV14
clone size: NA
CDR3 DNA: TGTGCCAGCAGCCATCGGAGGGGCGAGTCCTATAATTCACCCCTCCACTTT
CDR3 protein: CASSHRRGESYNSPLHF

J gene: TRBJ2-5
D gene: NA
V gene: TRBV10-2
clone size: NA
CDR3 DNA: TGCGCCAGCAGGACGGGACTCTTGTACCAAGAGACCCAGTACTTC
CDR3 protein: CASRTGLLYQETQYF

J gene: TRBJ2-1
D gene: TRBD2
V gene: TRBV18
clone size: NA
CDR3 DNA: TGTGCCAGCTCACCACAGCGGGGGGGGGACAATGAGCAGTTCTTC
CDR3 protein: CASSPQRGGDNEQFF

J gene: TRBJ2-2
D gene: TRBD1
V gene: TRBV6-6
clone size: NA
CDR3 DNA: TGTGCCAGCAGTTACTCAGGACAGGGTTGGTCCGGGGAGCTGTTTTTT
CDR3 protein: CASSYSGQGWSGELFF

J gene: TRBJ2-7
D gene: NA
V gene: TRBV11-2
clone size: NA
CDR3 DNA: TGTGCCAGCAGCACCCACCGGTACAGGGTGGACGAGCAGTACTTC
CDR3 protein: CASSTHRYRVDEQYF

J gene: TRBJ2-7
D gene: TRBD1
V gene: TRBV5-1
clone size: NA
CDR3 DNA: TGCGCCAGCAGCTCCAGGGGGCGAACCTACGAGCAGTACTTC
CDR3 protein: CASSSRGRTYEQYF

J gene: TRBJ2-5
D gene: NA
V gene: TRBV6-5
clone size: NA
CDR3 DNA: TGTGCCAGCAGTTACTCCCTGAGAGAGACCCAGTACTTC
CDR3 protein: CASSYSLRETQYF

J gene: TRBJ2-3
D gene: TRBD2
V gene: TRBV4-2
clone size: few
CDR3 DNA: TGTGCCAGCAGCCCCGAGTGGACTAGCGCCACAGATACGCAGTATTTT
CDR3 protein: CASSPEWTSATDTQYF

J gene: TRBJ1-3
D gene: NA
V gene: TRBV6-6
clone size: NA
CDR3 DNA: TGTGCCAGCAGTGGCGGACAGACGCTCTCTGGAAACACCATATATTTT
CDR3 protein: CASSGGQTLSGNTIYF

J gene: TRBJ1-2
D gene: TRBD1
V gene: TRBV7-2
clone size: NA
CDR3 DNA: TGTGCCAGCAGCTATCCCGGGACAGGGTTCTCGGGTGGCTACACCTTC
CDR3 protein: CASSYPGTGFSGGYTF

J gene: TRBJ1-1
D gene: NA
V gene: TRBV20-1
clone size: NA
CDR3 DNA: TGCAGCGAAGGGAGCACTGAAGCTTTCTTT
CDR3 protein: CSEGSTEAFF

J gene: TRBJ1-1
D gene: NA
V gene: TRBV27
clone size: NA
CDR3 DNA: TGTGCCAGCAGTTTTTCCCCCCGGGGGGACACTGAAGCTTTCTTT
CDR3 protein: CASSFSPRGDTEAFF

J gene: TRBJ2-5
D gene: NA
V gene: TRBV27
clone size: NA
CDR3 DNA: TGTGCCAGCAAGTTCGTCAGACAAGAGACCCAGTACTTC
CDR3 protein: CASKFVRQETQYF

J gene: TRBJ1-1
D gene: NA
V gene: TRBV28
clone size: NA
CDR3 DNA: TGTGCCAGCAGTTCGACGACAGGGAACACTGAAGCTTTCTTT
CDR3 protein: CASSSTTGNTEAFF

J gene: TRBJ2-1
D gene: TRBD1
V gene: TRBV10-3
clone size: NA
CDR3 DNA: TGTGCCATCAGTGCGGACAGGGAGCAGTTCTTC
CDR3 protein: CAISADREQFF

J gene: TRBJ2-7
D gene: NA
V gene: TRBV28
clone size: NA
CDR3 DNA: TGTGCCAGCAGTGTGGGCTACGAGCAGTACTTC
CDR3 protein: CASSVGYEQYF

J gene: TRBJ2-7
D gene: NA
V gene: TRBV7-8
clone size: NA
CDR3 DNA: TGTGCCAGCAAAAGACAAGGCTACGAGCAGTACTTC
CDR3 protein: CASKRQGYEQYF

J gene: TRBJ1-1
D gene: NA
V gene: TRBV4-3
clone size: NA
CDR3 DNA: TGCGCCAGCAGCGAACAGGTGAACACTGAAGCTTTCTTT
CDR3 protein: CASSEQVNTEAFF

J gene: TRBJ2-5
D gene: TRBD1
V gene: TRBV6-6
clone size: NA
CDR3 DNA: TGTGCCAGCAGTATACCGGACAGGGGAGAGACCCAGTACTTC
CDR3 protein: CASSIPDRGETQYF

J gene: TRBJ2-7
D gene: NA
V gene: TRBV7-2
clone size: NA
CDR3 DNA: TGTGCCAGCAGCCCCAGAGGGCCTCCGGTCTACGAGCAGTACTTC
CDR3 protein: CASSPRGPPVYEQYF

J gene: TRBJ2-5
D gene: NA
V gene: TRBV19
clone size: NA
CDR3 DNA: TGTGCCACCGCCGGGAACCAAGAGACCCAGTACTTC
CDR3 protein: CATAGNQETQYF

J gene: TRBJ2-7
D gene: TRBD2
V gene: TRBV7-7
clone size: NA
CDR3 DNA: TGTGCTAGCAGCATAAACCTAGCGGGGGTCTACGAGCAGTACTTC
CDR3 protein: CASSINLAGVYEQYF

J gene: TRBJ2-7
D gene: TRBD2
V gene: TRBV27
clone size: NA
CDR3 DNA: TGTGCCAGCACCACTAGCGGAGCCTACGAGCAGTACTTC
CDR3 protein: CASTTSGAYEQYF

J gene: TRBJ2-7
D gene: NA
V gene: TRBV10-2
clone size: once
CDR3 DNA: TGCGCCAGCAGTGACGCCGGCTACGAGCAGTACTTC
CDR3 protein: CASSDAGYEQYF

J gene: TRBJ2-1
D gene: TRBD2
V gene: TRBV5-1
clone size: NA
CDR3 DNA: TGCGCCAGCAGCTTGTCGACTAGCGCACCTTCGGATGAGCAGTTCTTC
CDR3 protein: CASSLSTSAPSDEQFF

J gene: TRBJ1-1
D gene: NA
V gene: TRBV21-1
clone size: NA
CDR3 DNA: TGTGCCAGCAGCAAAGACACAGGGGGGATGAACACTGAAGCTTTCTTT
CDR3 protein: CASSKDTGGMNTEAFF

J gene: TRBJ2-7
D gene: TRBD2
V gene: TRBV19
clone size: NA
CDR3 DNA: TGTGCCAGTAGTCTACAGACTAGCGGGATCTTCTACGAGCAGTACTTC
CDR3 protein: CASSLQTSGIFYEQYF

J gene: TRBJ2-2
D gene: TRBD2
V gene: TRBV2
clone size: NA
CDR3 DNA: TGTGCCAGCAGACTAGCGGGAGGCGGGTCGGCCGGGGAGCTGTTTTTT
CDR3 protein: CASRLAGGGSAGELFF

J gene: TRBJ1-5
D gene: NA
V gene: TRBV6-1
clone size: NA
CDR3 DNA: TGTGCCAGCAGTGACCATCGGCAGAGGTATAGCAATCAGCCCCAGCATTTT
CDR3 protein: CASSDHRQRYSNQPQHF

J gene: TRBJ1-2
D gene: NA
V gene: TRBV4-1
clone size: NA
CDR3 DNA: TGCGCCAGCAGCCAAGTAGCCGGAGGCTACACCTTC
CDR3 protein: CASSQVAGGYTF

J gene: TRBJ2-7
D gene: NA
V gene: TRBV18
clone size: NA
CDR3 DNA: TGTGCCAGCTCACCCGGGGGCGAGCAGTACTTC
CDR3 protein: CASSPGGEQYF

J gene: TRBJ2-3
D gene: TRBD2
V gene: TRBV9
clone size: NA
CDR3 DNA: TGTGCCAGCAGCGTAGCGTCCCAGCGGGGGGGCAAGGCGCGCACAGATACGCAGTATTTT
CDR3 protein: CASSVASQRGGKARTDTQYF